These 4 T cell receptor beta chains were all obtained from the same sample, sequenced in a study of preoperative IRX-2 immunotherapy in early breast cancer. The treatment denotes: preoperative locoregional IRX-2 cytokine immunotherapy. Sequenced by immunoSEQ multiplex PCR; TCRdb stores in-frame clones only, minus some. The sample includes some 59,000 clones, roughly 95% of them seen just once. This sample was obtained from a patient treated with IRX-2 immunotherapy. The source of these receptors is a human donor with breast cancer.

The rearrangement uses TRBV19 and TRBJ2-1, with D perhaps TRBD2 (5 bases). Per the germline V gene, CDR1 is LNHDA and CDR2 is SQIVND (reference sequence). Between the trimmed V and J ends, which lost 7 bases and 8 bases, there was a span of 12 bases. This CDR3 region has 12 residues. In DNA form, the CDR3 reads TGTGCCAGTATTGGACTTGTAGATGAGCAGTTCTTC. It yields the protein CASIGLVDEQFF.

V and J are TRBV7-2 and TRBJ1-2, with 7 bases fitting TRBD1. The germline V gene encodes CDR1 SGHTA and CDR2 FQGNSA. The CDR3 sequence is 14 residues long. V lost 5 bases to trimming and J lost 4 bases; unmatched junction nucleotides: 7. CDR3 in DNA: TGTGCCAGCAGCCACAGGGGAGGGGCCTATGGCTACACCTTC. The encoded protein is CASSHRGGAYGYTF.

V is TRBV5-1 and J is TRBJ1-1; D may be TRBD1 (5 bases). The CDR3 is made up of 14 amino acids. Trimming stripped 3 bases from V and 1 base from J, with 10 bases between. Germline V gene lookup returns CDR1 SGHRS and CDR2 YFSETQ. DNA for the CDR3: TGCGCCAGCAGCTCGGGACGGACGAACACTGAAGCTTTCTTT. Its translation: CASSSGRTNTEAFF.

As to this clone: This CDR3 fails to terminate in the conserved phenylalanine or tryptophan, so it likely reflects a read error. This chain joins TRBV5-1 and TRBJ1-2; D is ambiguous. The V gene's germline CDR1 is SGHRS and CDR2 YFSETQ. The V end lost 0 bases, the J end lost 5 bases, and 5 bases lay between the germline ends. CDR3 length: 12 amino acids. The DNA for the CDR3 is TGCGCCAGCAGCTTGGGGGCATATGGCTACACCCTC. Translating it yields CASSLGAYGYTL.